This TCR beta chain was sequenced during a study of cytomegalovirus exposure and HLA in healthy donors. Germline lookup yields CDR1 SEHNR and CDR2 FQNEAQ (reference sequence). V lost 8 bases to trimming and J lost 2 bases; unmatched junction nucleotides: 8. CDR3 length: 14 amino acids. The PCR contained 60 Vbeta and 13 Jbeta primers. Sequencing was performed with immunoSEQ multiplex PCR; in TCRdb, only in-frame clones are kept and a portion is missing. In the table there are 120,000 to 150,000 clones, about four fifths of which are singletons. General observations from the study: Later analysis revealed greater clonal expansion in HLA-associated TCR beta chains than in equally common others. Later work found that TCR association rates differed between HLA loci; DRB1 had the most and HLA-C the fewest. Segments of the TCR beta V type were, in most cases, productive about 90% or about 30% of the time in an earlier analysis. Beyond CMV serostatus, there was no information to go on about immune exposure.

Concerning this clone: Its antigen is still unknown.

The sequence came from a middle-aged man in good health and CMV-seropositive. The rearrangement links TRBV7-9 to TRBJ1-1; 7 bases line up with TRBD1. Specimen: PBMCs. The CDR3 region is CASPLQGGNTEAFF. In DNA, the CDR3 is TGTGCCAGCCCCCTCCAGGGGGGAAACACTGAAGCTTTCTTT.